The source of this TCR beta chain is a study of blood T cell repertoires in COVID-19. CDR3 length equals 17 residues. Germline loops: CDR1 MGHRA, CDR2 YSYEKL. The ends were cut back, 0 bases at V and 0 bases at J, with 11 bases in the middle. Clones were sequenced by immunoSEQ multiplex PCR, and TCRdb holds only the in-frame ones, with some missing. The sample contains approximately 290,000 clones, approximately 85% of which appear only once. Participants were aged about 18 to 95 years, lived in roughly 25 US areas, and enrolled virtually. Sequenced sample: PBMCs or T cells enriched from blood (not recorded which). The chain uses TRBV4-1 and TRBJ1-4; D is unclear. This receptor was obtained from a woman younger than 45 who had recovered from COVID-19. CDR3 DNA: TGCGCCAGCAGCCAAGACCGGGTTATCCCAACTAATGAAAAACTGTTTTTT. This sequence encodes CASSQDRVIPTNEKLFF.